The next 32 T cell receptor beta chains were all read from a single sample in a study of vaccination and CD4 T cells after COVID-19. Antigens of these TCRs are unknown. Noted treatment: approximately 11-day PBMC culture with coronavirus spike peptide pools or control peptides (ViraFEST assay). The Oncomine TCR Beta short-read assay generated sequence data from the DNA of cultured CD4+ T cells. TCRdb ran MiXCR on the PCR reads and lists one entry per CDR3 protein. The table lists tens of thousands of distinct CDR3 sequences, 60% of them singletons. The sample in question was CD4+ T cells from blood, cultured in vitro, obtained after SARS-CoV-2 vaccination. These receptor sequences come from a human donor who received a COVID-19 vaccine.

This CDR3 reads CASSGQGSGNTIYF. In DNA form, the CDR3 reads TGTGCCAGCAGTGGGCAGGGTTCTGGAAACACCATATATTTT. This sequence joins TRBV6-9 and TRBJ1-3, with D possibly matching TRBD1 (5 bases). Germline-derived CDR1 and CDR2 are MNHGY and SVAAGI. V lost 5 bases and J 1 base, leaving 9 bases between the germline ends. The CDR3 consists of 14 residues.

The rearrangement uses TRBV20-1 and TRBJ1-2, with D possibly TRBD1 on 5 matching bases. The CDR3 has 13 residues. V was pared by 3 bases and J by 4 bases, with 12 bases between. The germline V gene has CDR1 DFQATT and CDR2 SNEGSKA (reference sequence). The CDR3 loop is CSARQGGLYGYTF. CDR3 in DNA: TGCAGTGCTAGGCAGGGAGGGCTCTATGGCTACACCTTC.

This clonotype was observed a handful of times. The chain combines TRBV27 with TRBJ2-2, with a tentative D call TRBD2 (5 bases). The CDR3 loop spans 18 amino acids. Trimming took 6 bases from V and 0 from J, leaving 20 bases between them. Germline V CDR1 and CDR2: MNHEY, SMNVEV (reference sequence). The CDR3 reads CASSPRRDGSANTGELFF. The CDR3 bases are TGTGCCAGCAGCCCCCGCCGGGATGGGTCCGCGAACACCGGGGAGCTGTTTTTT.

V is TRBV5-4 and J is TRBJ2-5, with 14 bases lining up with TRBD2. V trimming: 1 base; J trimming: 7 bases; junction bases outside the gene matches: 3. This CDR3 has 15 residues. Germline V gene data show CDR1 as SGHNT and CDR2 as YYREEE (reference sequence). The CDR3 region is CASSLLTSGGVTQYF. In DNA, the CDR3 is TGTGCCAGCAGCTTGTTGACTAGCGGGGGGGTGACCCAGTACTTC. Full variable domain (missing parts from reference TRBV5-4 and TRBJ2-5): ETGVTQSPTHLIKTRGQQVTLRCSSQSGHNTVSWYQQALGQGPQFIFQYYREEENGRGNFPPRFSGLQFPNYSSELNVNALELDDSALYLCASSLLTSGGVTQYFGPGTRLLVL.

The chain couples TRBV5-1 to TRBJ1-6, with D unclear. Deletions cut 0 bases from V and 9 bases from J, with 10 bases between. Germline V gives CDR1 SGHRS, CDR2 YFSETQ. The CDR3 consists of 14 residues. The CDR3 loop is CASSLDGSGSPLHF. In DNA, the CDR3 is TGCGCCAGCAGCTTGGACGGGTCTGGTTCACCCCTCCACTTT. Supplemented by reference TRBV5-1 and TRBJ1-6, the full variable domain reads KAGVTQTPRYLIKTRGQQVTLSCSPISGHRSVSWYQQTPGQGLQFLFEYFSETQRNKGNFPGRFSGRQFSNSRSEMNVSTLELGDSALYLCASSLDGSGSPLHFGNGTRLTVT.

J is TRBJ1-6 and V is TRBV7-2; D not resolved. This CDR3 has 14 amino acids. Germline V gene sequence: CDR1 SGHTA, CDR2 FQGNSA. Trimming cost V 4 bases and J 4 bases, with 8 bases left between them. This chain's CDR3 is CASSWVAYNSPLHF. The CDR3 region has the DNA TGTGCCAGCAGCTGGGTTGCGTATAATTCACCCCTCCACTTT.

The chain combines TRBV6-1 with TRBJ2-5; 8 nucleotides line up with TRBD2. Germline CDR1 reads MNHNS; CDR2 reads SASEGT. V gave up 0 bases and J gave up 5 bases; unmatched junction bases: 8. This CDR3 is 16 amino acids long. The CDR3 DNA sequence: TGTGCCAGCAGTGAAGCGGCGGGGGGAAAAGATGAGACCCAGTACTTC. It codes for CASSEAAGGKDETQYF.

The chain carries TRBV12-3 or TRBV12-4 and TRBJ2-5, with TRBD2 matching over 7 bases. This CDR3 has 14 amino acids. V gave up 10 bases and J gave up 4 bases; unmatched junction bases: 12. For the CDR3, the DNA is TGTGCCACCTCCTCGGGAGGTTACGTAGAGACCCAGTACTTC. It yields the protein CATSSGGYVETQYF.

The genes are TRBV5-6 and TRBJ2-2; D is uncertain. Looked up from germline, CDR1 is SGHDT and CDR2 is YYEEEE. The CDR3 loop spans 13 amino acids. The V end lost 6 bases, the J end lost 6 bases, and 12 bases lay between the germline ends. The DNA of the CDR3 is TGTGCCAGCACCATTAACAACGCCGGGGAGCTGTTTTTT. It specifies CASTINNAGELFF.

The J gene is TRBJ2-1, the V gene TRBV7-3; 8 positions match TRBD2. CDR1 is SGHTA, CDR2 FQGTGA, per germline. J was trimmed by 3 bases and V by 5 bases; bases with no gene match: 21. The CDR3 is 20 amino acids. CDR3 DNA sequence: TGTGCCAGCAGCCGATCAGACCCCCTGGGAGCGGGGGTAAACTACAATGAGCAGTTCTTC. Protein product: CASSRSDPLGAGVNYNEQFF.

This clonotype was counted only a few times. V and J are TRBV12-3 or TRBV12-4 and TRBJ1-5; maybe TRBD1 (6 bases). V gave up 4 bases and J gave up 7 bases, with 17 bases separating them. This CDR3 is 15 amino acids long. The CDR3 spells CASSSRGRSKQPQHF. CDR3 nucleotide sequence: TGTGCCAGCAGTTCCAGGGGAAGGTCAAAGCAGCCCCAGCATTTT.

The V gene is TRBV6-1, the J gene TRBJ1-3, with D unresolved. V was clipped by 5 bases and J by 4 bases, with 9 bases between them. Germline lookup yields CDR1 MNHNS and CDR2 SASEGT. The CDR3 has 13 residues. CDR3 region: CASSTSFGNTIYF. The CDR3, as DNA: TGTGCCAGCAGTACATCATTCGGAAACACCATATATTTT.

The table lists this clonotype with a few counts. The chain couples TRBV19 to TRBJ1-2, with unresolved D. Germline V gene lookup returns CDR1 LNHDA and CDR2 SQIVND (reference sequence). V was clipped by 6 bases and J by 0 bases, with 5 bases between them. The CDR3 has 12 residues. CDR3 in amino acids: CASSVANYGYTF. CDR3 bases: TGTGCCAGTAGCGTCGCTAACTATGGCTACACCTTC.

This clonotype appeared a few times. The V gene is TRBV7-9, the J gene TRBJ1-6, with 7 positions matching TRBD1. V lost 5 bases and J lost 10; bases outside the gene matches: 8. The length of the CDR3 is 14 residues. Looked up from germline, CDR1 is SEHNR and CDR2 is FQNEAQ (reference sequence). DNA for the CDR3: TGTGCCAGCAGCCGCAAGGGGGCTGGGTCACCCCTCCACTTT. This sequence encodes CASSRKGAGSPLHF.

The rearrangement uses TRBV4-2 and TRBJ1-2, with TRBD1 identical over 11 bases. The V gene's germline CDR1 is LGHNA and CDR2 YNFKEQ. CDR3 length: 15 amino acids. V lost 4 bases to trimming and J lost 7 bases; unmatched junction nucleotides: 8. The CDR3 loop reads CASSPRTGGLTGYTF. For the CDR3, the DNA is TGTGCCAGCAGCCCCCGGACAGGGGGCTTAACTGGCTACACCTTC.

This clonotype showed up just once. CDR3 nucleotide sequence: TGTGCCAGCAGCCCCCAATTAGGGGGGGTTAGGAATAATTCACCCCTCCACTTT. This encodes CASSPQLGGVRNNSPLHF. This sequence joins TRBV12-3 or TRBV12-4 and TRBJ1-6; tentatively, D is TRBD1 (6 bases). The CDR3 has 18 amino acids. The ends were cut back, 6 bases at V and 5 bases at J, with 23 bases in the middle.

The chain employs TRBV30 and TRBJ1-5; D might be TRBD1 (6 bases). The CDR3 loop spans 15 amino acids. The V gene lost 0 bases and the J gene lost 2 bases, with 11 bases spanning the gap. Germline V lookup: CDR1 GTSNPN, CDR2 SVGIG (reference sequence). The CDR3 sequence: CAWSVTGGGNQPQHF. In DNA form, the CDR3 reads TGTGCCTGGAGTGTAACTGGGGGCGGCAATCAGCCCCAGCATTTT.

This clonotype was counted only a few times. The chain employs TRBV12-3 or TRBV12-4 and TRBJ1-5; D is undetermined. This CDR3 has 15 residues. Deletions cut 5 bases from V and 5 bases from J, with 16 bases between. CDR3 region: CASSPWEELDQPQHF. CDR3 coding DNA: TGTGCCAGCAGTCCTTGGGAGGAACTTGATCAGCCCCAGCATTTT.

This chain links TRBV3-1 with TRBJ2-3, with D perhaps TRBD2 (6 bases). Germline CDR1 and CDR2: LGHDT and YNNKEL (reference sequence). The CDR3 loop spans 15 amino acids. V lost 7 bases, J lost 0 bases, and 14 bases lay in between. The DNA of the CDR3 is TGTGCCAGCACCTTGACTAGAGCTAGCACAGATACGCAGTATTTT. This translates into CASTLTRASTDTQYF.

V gene TRBV20-1 combines with J gene TRBJ2-5; 8 bases agree with TRBD1. The germline V gene has CDR1 DFQATT and CDR2 SNEGSKA (reference sequence). Trimming removed 2 bases from V and 2 bases from J; junction bases left unmatched: 7. This CDR3 region has 15 residues. The CDR3: CSARPPGQEQETQYF. The CDR3 DNA reads TGCAGTGCTAGACCTCCGGGACAGGAGCAAGAGACCCAGTACTTC.

The chain employs TRBV11-3 and TRBJ2-7; 10 bases are a match to TRBD1. Germline V gene sequence: CDR1 SGHNT, CDR2 YENEEA. CDR3 length: 14 residues. V was pared by 4 bases and J by 2 bases, with 2 bases of the junction left unmatched. CDR3 DNA: TGTGCCAGCAGCTGGGGACAGGGGACCTACGAGCAGTACTTC. Its translation is CASSWGQGTYEQYF.

This sequence joins TRBV30 and TRBJ1-1; possible D gene TRBD1, 5 bases. V lost 1 base and J 6 bases, leaving 12 bases between the germline ends. Per germline, CDR1 GTSNPN and CDR2 SVGIG (reference sequence). The CDR3 length is 13 residues. The CDR3: CAWSENTGAEAFF. The CDR3 DNA follows: TGTGCCTGGAGTGAGAACACAGGAGCTGAAGCTTTCTTT. Looking up the rest from reference TRBV30 and TRBJ1-1 gives the full variable domain: SQTIHQWPATLVQPVGSPLSLECTVEGTSNPNLYWYRQAAGRGLQLLFYSVGIGQISSEVPQNLSASRPQDRQFILSSKKLLLSDSGFYLCAWSENTGAEAFFGQGTRLTVV.

The V gene is TRBV20-1, the J gene TRBJ2-1; the match to TRBD2 covers 9 bases. The J segment lost 3 bases and the V segment lost 3 bases, leaving 21 bases of the junction unmatched. This CDR3 contains 20 residues. Germline V gene sequence: CDR1 DFQATT, CDR2 SNEGSKA (reference sequence). Written as DNA, the CDR3 is TGCAGTGCTAGGCTCACGGGAGGCGGGGGGGCCCCTATTAGCTACAATGAGCAGTTCTTC. Translation: CSARLTGGGGAPISYNEQFF.

The chain is built from TRBV2 and TRBJ1-5; tentative D call: TRBD1 (6 bases). The germline V gene has CDR1 SNHLY and CDR2 FYNNEI. The CDR3 length is 13 residues. V gave up 11 bases and J gave up 7 bases, with 18 bases separating them. The CDR3 reads CAGGPRAQQPQHF. The CDR3 DNA follows: TGTGCCGGGGGGCCTCGGGCACAACAGCCCCAGCATTTT.

This clonotype was seen only a few times. The chain has TRBV21-1 and TRBJ2-2. TRBV21-1 is an annotated pseudogene. The CDR3 sequence is 15 residues long. The CDR3 spells CATCQQVWTAGELFF. CDR3 coding DNA: TGTGCCACCTGCCAGCAAGTGTGGACGGCCGGGGAGCTGTTTTTT.

The chain has TRBV2 and TRBJ1-6; D is ambiguous. This CDR3 is 15 amino acids long. Germline CDR1 and CDR2: SNHLY and FYNNEI. Trimming cost V 7 bases and J 4 bases, with 14 bases left between them. The CDR3 spells CASTVRARYNSPLHF. Written as DNA, the CDR3 is TGTGCCAGCACTGTCCGGGCGAGATATAATTCACCCCTCCACTTT.

The rearrangement uses TRBV2 and TRBJ2-7, with 10 bases fitting TRBD1. V shed 6 bases and J 4 bases; nucleotides not matched to a gene: 3. Germline V lookup: CDR1 SNHLY, CDR2 FYNNEI. The CDR3 contains 13 residues. Written as DNA, the CDR3 is TGTGCCAGCAGCGGGACAGGGGTTTACGAGCAGTACTTC. Translating it yields CASSGTGVYEQYF. Supplemented by reference TRBV2 and TRBJ2-7, the full variable domain reads EPEVTQTPSHQVTQMGQEVILRCVPISNHLYFYWYRQILGQKVEFLVSFYNNEISEKSEIFDDQFSVERPDGSNFTLKIRSTKLEDSAMYFCASSGTGVYEQYFGPGTRLTVT.

This clonotype was picked up a small number of times. This chain joins TRBV20-1 and TRBJ2-5, with 9 positions matching TRBD1. Germline values: CDR1 DFQATT, CDR2 SNEGSKA (reference sequence). The CDR3 is 12 residues long. The CDR3 DNA is TGCAGCTACACAGGACAGGGGGAGACCCAGTACTTC. Amino acid sequence: CSYTGQGETQYF.

The rearrangement joins TRBV2 to TRBJ1-3; 7 nucleotides agree with TRBD1. There are 15 residues in the CDR3. Germline V CDR1 and CDR2: SNHLY, FYNNEI. With 6 bases clipped from V and 3 bases from J, the junction kept 8 bases outside the gene matches. DNA of the CDR3: TGTGCCAGCAGGAGCATCAGGGGGTTTGGAAACACCATATATTTT. This sequence encodes CASRSIRGFGNTIYF.

In its sample, this clonotype was seen once. The chain couples TRBV10-3 to TRBJ2-3; 9 nucleotides align to TRBD2. Germline assignment: CDR1 ENHRY and CDR2 SYGVKD. This CDR3 is built from 15 residues. The J segment lost 5 bases and the V segment lost 3 bases, leaving 6 bases of the junction unmatched. CDR3 sequence reads: CAISDRAGGIDTQYF. CDR3 nucleotide sequence: TGTGCCATCAGTGACCGAGCGGGGGGAATAGATACGCAGTATTTT.

This clonotype was counted a single time. The chain uses TRBV5-4 and TRBJ2-2; 8 bases line up with TRBD1. Germline CDR1 SGHNT, CDR2 YYREEE (reference sequence). The CDR3 sequence is 15 residues long. The ends lost 2 bases at V and 5 bases at J; junction bases unmatched: 5. The CDR3 loop reads CASSLSGGWTGELFF. The CDR3 DNA follows: TGTGCCAGCAGCTTATCAGGGGGCTGGACCGGGGAGCTGTTTTTT.

In its sample, this clonotype was seen once. CDR3 region: CASSLGLAGEPPPTDTQYF. DNA for the CDR3: TGTGCCAGCAGCCTGGGACTAGCGGGGGAGCCCCCCCCCACAGATACGCAGTATTTT. The V and J genes are TRBV7-6 and TRBJ2-3; TRBD2 matches 14 bases. Germline CDR1 SGHVS, CDR2 FNYEAQ. The CDR3 covers 19 residues. V was pared by 5 bases and J by 2 bases, with 12 bases of the junction left unmatched.